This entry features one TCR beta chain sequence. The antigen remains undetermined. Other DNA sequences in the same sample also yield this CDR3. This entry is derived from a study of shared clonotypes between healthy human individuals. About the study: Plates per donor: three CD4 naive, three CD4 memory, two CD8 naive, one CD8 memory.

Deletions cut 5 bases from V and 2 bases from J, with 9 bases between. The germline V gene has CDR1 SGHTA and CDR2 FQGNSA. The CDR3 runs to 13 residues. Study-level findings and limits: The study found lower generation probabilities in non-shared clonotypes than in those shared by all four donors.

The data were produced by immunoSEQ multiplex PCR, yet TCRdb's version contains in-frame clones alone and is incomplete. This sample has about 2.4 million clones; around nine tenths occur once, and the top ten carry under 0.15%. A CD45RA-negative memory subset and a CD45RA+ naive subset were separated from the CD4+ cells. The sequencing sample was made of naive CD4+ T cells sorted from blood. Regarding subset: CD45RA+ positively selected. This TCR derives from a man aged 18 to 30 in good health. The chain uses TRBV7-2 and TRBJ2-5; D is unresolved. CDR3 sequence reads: CASSPSVQETQYF. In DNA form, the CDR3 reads TGTGCCAGCAGCCCGAGTGTTCAAGAGACCCAGTACTTC.